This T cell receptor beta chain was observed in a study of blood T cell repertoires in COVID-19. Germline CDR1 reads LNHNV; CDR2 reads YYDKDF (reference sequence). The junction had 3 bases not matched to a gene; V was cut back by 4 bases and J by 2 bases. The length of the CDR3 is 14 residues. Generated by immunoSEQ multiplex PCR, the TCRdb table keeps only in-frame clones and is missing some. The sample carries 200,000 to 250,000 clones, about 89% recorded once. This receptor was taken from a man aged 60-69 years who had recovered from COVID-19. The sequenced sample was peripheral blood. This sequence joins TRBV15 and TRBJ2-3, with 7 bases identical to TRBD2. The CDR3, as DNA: TGTGCCACCAGCACCCGGGACTACACAGATACGCAGTATTTT. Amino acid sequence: CATSTRDYTDTQYF.